This T cell receptor (beta chain) is from a study of cytomegalovirus exposure and HLA in healthy donors. Primers included in the PCR were 60 Vbeta and 13 Jbeta primers. Generated by immunoSEQ multiplex PCR, the TCRdb table keeps only in-frame clones and is missing some. This table holds some 130,000 clones, 70% to 85% found once. The CDR3 loop spans 15 amino acids. The ends were cut back, 5 bases at V and 4 bases at J, with 17 bases in the middle. Germline CDR1 SNHLY, CDR2 FYNNEI. The rearrangement joins TRBV2 to TRBJ1-1; a possible D gene is TRBD1 (6 bases). The source is a man in his fifties or sixties in good health and CMV-seronegative. The specimen was PBMCs. CDR3 protein: CASSQDSPTATEAFF. The CDR3 nucleotides read TGTGCCAGCAGTCAGGACAGCCCGACCGCCACTGAAGCTTTCTTT. The full variable domain, with the rest looked up from reference TRBV2 and TRBJ1-1, is EPEVTQTPSHQVTQMGQEVILRCVPISNHLYFYWYRQILGQKVEFLVSFYNNEISEKSEIFDDQFSVERPDGSNFTLKIRSTKLEDSAMYFCASSQDSPTATEAFFGQGTRLTVV.